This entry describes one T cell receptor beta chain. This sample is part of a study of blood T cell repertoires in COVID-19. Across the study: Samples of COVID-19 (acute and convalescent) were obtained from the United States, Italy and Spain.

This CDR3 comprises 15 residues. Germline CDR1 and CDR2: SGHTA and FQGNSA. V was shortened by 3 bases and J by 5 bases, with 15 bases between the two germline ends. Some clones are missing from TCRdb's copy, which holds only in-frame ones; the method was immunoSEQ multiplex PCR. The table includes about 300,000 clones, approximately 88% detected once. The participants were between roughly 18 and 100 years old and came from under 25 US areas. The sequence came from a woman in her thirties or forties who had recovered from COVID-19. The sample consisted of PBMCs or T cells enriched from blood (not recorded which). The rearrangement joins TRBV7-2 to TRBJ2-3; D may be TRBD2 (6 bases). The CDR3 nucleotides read TGTGCCAGCAGCTTCTACGAGGGAGGAAAAGATACGCAGTATTTT. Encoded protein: CASSFYEGGKDTQYF. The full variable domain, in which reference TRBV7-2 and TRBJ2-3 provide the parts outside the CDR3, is GAGVSQSPSNKVTEKGKDVELRCDPISGHTALYWYRQSLGQGLEFLIYFQGNSAPDKSGLPSDRFSAERTGGSVSTLTIQRTQQEDSAVYLCASSFYEGGKDTQYFGPGTRLTVL.